These 31 T cell receptor beta chains came from one sample sequenced in a study of neurological immune-mediated disorders. TCRdb reprocessed the 5' RACE reads via MiXCR and lists one record per CDR3 protein. The sample holds roughly 18,000 distinct CDR3 sequences, 13% to 15% seen once. The sequenced sample was CD4+ T cells from blood. These receptor sequences come from a woman aged 55-69 years with HTLV-1-associated myelopathy (HAM/TSP).

This clonotype was seen ten or more times. The chain couples TRBV5-1 to TRBJ2-3; D not certain. Deletions cut 0 bases from V and 0 bases from J, with 8 bases between. This CDR3 is 15 amino acids long. The germline CDR1 and CDR2 sequences are SGHRS and YFSETQ. The CDR3 bases are TGCGCCAGCAGCTTGGCGCCAGGTAGCACAGATACGCAGTATTTT. This gives the protein CASSLAPGSTDTQYF.

This clonotype was counted ten times or more. Germline is not matched at one junction end, which may reflect a read error. This chain uses TRBV4-1 with TRBJ2-2; 7 nucleotides align to TRBD2. Looked up from germline, CDR1 is MGHRA and CDR2 is YSYEKL. The length of the CDR3 is 16 residues. CDR3 protein: CASSRSTSQNTGKLFF. The CDR3 DNA is TGCGCCAGCAGCCGATCGACTAGCCAGAACACCGGGAAGCTGTTTTTT.

The CDR3 reads CASSLVVFDEQFF. The CDR3 nucleotides read TGCGCCAGCAGCTTGGTCGTCTTCGATGAGCAGTTCTTC. This chain uses TRBV5-1 with TRBJ2-1; no clear D gene. From germline, CDR1 is SGHRS and CDR2 YFSETQ. This CDR3 comprises 13 residues. V gave up 0 bases and J gave up 8 bases, with 9 bases separating them.

This clonotype was seen repeatedly, ten times or more. This chain connects TRBV7-2 to TRBJ2-1; weak D call: TRBD2 (6 bases). Germline CDR1 and CDR2: SGHTA and FQGNSA. V gave up 5 bases and J gave up 0 bases, with 11 bases separating them. CDR3 length equals 15 residues. The CDR3 spells CASSPSVSSYNEQFF. The CDR3 region has the DNA TGTGCCAGCAGCCCTAGCGTCAGCTCCTACAATGAGCAGTTCTTC.

The sample holds many counts of this clonotype. The chain joins TRBV5-5 to TRBJ2-2; 10 nucleotides line up with TRBD2. V was clipped by 2 bases and J by 7 bases; unmatched bases: 8. The germline gives CDR1 SGHKS, CDR2 YYEKEE (reference sequence). CDR3 length: 16 amino acids. The CDR3 loop reads CASSLSGRAFLGELFF. CDR3 nucleotides: TGTGCCAGCAGCTTAAGCGGGAGGGCCTTCCTCGGGGAGCTGTTTTTT. The full variable domain, rest sourced from reference TRBV5-5 and TRBJ2-2, is DAGVTQSPTHLIKTRGQQVTLRCSPISGHKSVSWYQQVLGQGPQFIFQYYEKEERGRGNFPDRFSARQFPNYSSELNVNALLLGDSALYLCASSLSGRAFLGELFFGEGSRLTVL.

This clonotype was recorded many times. V is TRBV5-5 and J is TRBJ2-7; the D call may be TRBD1 or TRBD2 (5 bases each). V was trimmed by 2 bases and J by 3 bases, leaving 18 bases between them. This CDR3 has 16 residues. Germline values: CDR1 SGHKS, CDR2 YYEKEE (reference sequence). CDR3 protein: CASSFERDVRYYEQYF. The CDR3 DNA reads as TGTGCCAGCAGCTTCGAGAGGGACGTAAGATACTACGAGCAGTACTTC.

Ten or more counts support this clonotype. This chain connects TRBV20-1 to TRBJ1-5, with unresolved D. Germline CDR1 DFQATT, CDR2 SNEGSKA (reference sequence). The CDR3 has 12 residues. V was clipped by 1 base and J by 4 bases, with 5 bases between them. The CDR3 loop reads CSARAWNQPQHF. The CDR3 bases are TGCAGTGCTAGAGCCTGGAATCAGCCCCAGCATTTT.

In its sample, this clonotype is medium-sized. The rearrangement joins TRBV10-2 to TRBJ1-5, with unresolved D. V was clipped by 4 bases and J by 4 bases, with 11 bases between them. CDR1 is WSHSY, CDR2 SAAADI, per germline. There are 14 residues in the CDR3. This CDR3 reads CASSVRAGNQPQHF. For the CDR3, the DNA is TGCGCCAGCAGTGTGCGTGCGGGGAATCAGCCCCAGCATTTT.

This clonotype is medium-sized by share. J is TRBJ2-1 and V is TRBV7-2, with 8 bases fitting TRBD2. Germline values: CDR1 SGHTA, CDR2 FQGNSA. J gave up 0 bases and V 1 base, and 2 bases lay outside the gene matches. CDR3 length: 16 amino acids. CDR3 sequence: CASSLERGPSYNEQFF. In DNA form, the CDR3 reads TGTGCCAGCAGCTTAGAGCGGGGGCCCTCCTACAATGAGCAGTTCTTC.

This clonotype was observed at least ten times. V and J are TRBV7-2 and TRBJ2-7; 11 bases are a match to TRBD2. Germline loops: CDR1 SGHTA, CDR2 FQGNSA. V lost 0 bases to trimming and J lost 4 bases; unmatched junction nucleotides: 5. The CDR3 runs to 16 residues. The CDR3 coding sequence is TGTGCCAGCAGCTTAGCGGTTAGCGGGGGGGGGTACGAGCAGTACTTC. It yields the protein CASSLAVSGGGYEQYF.

This clonotype occurred many times. The rearrangement uses TRBV5-1 and TRBJ2-2, with D possibly TRBD1 on 5 matching bases. V dropped 0 bases and J dropped 2 bases, with 8 bases sitting between them. Germline lookup yields CDR1 SGHRS and CDR2 YFSETQ. This CDR3 has 15 amino acids. Here the CDR3 reads CASSLDGQNTGELFF. CDR3 bases: TGCGCCAGCAGCTTGGATGGACAAAACACCGGGGAGCTGTTTTTT.

This clonotype was recorded many times. The chain carries TRBV27 and TRBJ2-7, with TRBD1 matching over 7 bases. Germline CDR1 reads MNHEY; CDR2 reads SMNVEV (reference sequence). The CDR3 covers 14 residues. J lost 0 bases, V lost 3 bases, and 2 bases had no gene match. The CDR3 sequence is CASSLGQSSYEQYF. CDR3 bases: TGTGCCAGCAGTTTGGGACAGAGCTCCTACGAGCAGTACTTC.

This clonotype was seen just once. The chain couples TRBV18 to TRBJ2-7, with unresolved D. Trimming removed 3 bases at V and 0 bases at J, with 9 bases between. CDR3 length equals 14 residues. In germline, CDR1 is KGHSH, CDR2 LQKENI. The CDR3 DNA sequence: TGTGCCAGCTCACCGGACCGTAGCTCCTACGAGCAGTACTTC. Amino acids: CASSPDRSSYEQYF.

This clonotype was seen at least ten times. The CDR3 DNA reads TGCGCCAGCAGCGATTCCGGGACAGGGTCGTCGGCCGGCTACACCTTC. Translated, it gives CASSDSGTGSSAGYTF. The chain recombines TRBV5-1 with TRBJ1-2; 9 bases match TRBD1. The V segment lost 4 bases and the J segment 8 bases; nucleotides outside the gene matches: 15. The CDR3 is made up of 16 amino acids. CDR1 and CDR2 (germline): SGHRS, YFSETQ.

This clonotype was detected ten times or more. J is TRBJ2-1 and V is TRBV2; 8 nucleotides line up with TRBD2. CDR3 length equals 15 residues. Germline V gene sequence: CDR1 SNHLY, CDR2 FYNNEI. V trimming: 2 bases; J trimming: 2 bases; junction bases outside the gene matches: 2. The CDR3 protein is CASSEIAGTYNEQFF. For the CDR3, the DNA is TGTGCCAGCAGTGAAATAGCGGGGACCTACAATGAGCAGTTCTTC.

Turning to this clonotype: At one of its ends the junction is not consistent with the germline gene, which may arise from a read error. J is TRBJ2-5 and V is TRBV7-2, with TRBD2 matching 8 bases. CDR1 is SGHTA, CDR2 FQGNSA, per germline. The CDR3 runs to 14 residues. CDR3 sequence reads: CANSPRGGEETKYF. DNA of the CDR3: TGTGCCAACAGCCCCCGGGGGGGGGAAGAGACCAAGTACTTC.

This clonotype was seen repeatedly, ten times or more. The chain links TRBV27 to TRBJ2-1; TRBD2 aligns across 13 bases. Trimming cost V 8 bases and J 3 bases; bases outside gene matches: 4. Germline assignment: CDR1 MNHEY and CDR2 SMNVEV (reference sequence). The length of the CDR3 is 15 residues. The CDR3 here is CASRRLAGGYNEQFF. As DNA, the CDR3 is TGTGCCAGCCGACGACTAGCGGGGGGCTACAATGAGCAGTTCTTC.

This clonotype appeared many times. The rearrangement uses TRBV15 and TRBJ2-1; TRBD2 matches at 8 bases. Germline V gives CDR1 LNHNV, CDR2 YYDKDF (reference sequence). With V trimmed by 5 bases and J by 2 bases, 11 bases remained unmatched. The CDR3 consists of 17 residues. The CDR3 bases are TGTGCCACCAGCGGGCGCGGGGCGGGAGGCCCCTACAATGAGCAGTTCTTC. Amino acid sequence: CATSGRGAGGPYNEQFF. Complete variable domain (other parts from reference TRBV15 and TRBJ2-1): DAMVIQNPRYQVTQFGKPVTLSCSQTLNHNVMYWYQQKSSQAPKLLFHYYDKDFNNEADTPDNFQSRRPNTSFCFLDIRSPGLGDTAMYLCATSGRGAGGPYNEQFFGPGTRLTVL.

In its sample, this clonotype was seen many times. The chain joins TRBV11-2 to TRBJ2-5, with D hard to call. The CDR3 has 13 residues. CDR1 is SGHAT, CDR2 FQNNGV, per germline. Deletions cut 1 base from V and 4 bases from J, with 7 bases between. This CDR3 reads CASSLGALETQYF. Here the CDR3 DNA reads TGTGCCAGCAGCTTAGGAGCCCTAGAGACCCAGTACTTC.

V gene TRBV29-1 combines with J gene TRBJ1-3, with D perhaps TRBD1 (5 bases). Trimming shortened V by 6 bases and J by 4 bases, and 16 bases separated the two germline ends. CDR1 SQVTM and CDR2 ANQGSEA come from the germline V gene. The CDR3 is 14 residues long. The CDR3 DNA sequence: TGCAGCGTACGGGGGGTTGGCAGGGGAAACACCATATATTTT. This encodes CSVRGVGRGNTIYF. Complete variable domain (other parts from reference TRBV29-1 and TRBJ1-3): SAVISQKPSRDICQRGTSLTIQCQVDSQVTMMFWYRQQPGQSLTLIATANQGSEATYESGFVIDKFPISRPNLTFSTLTVSNMSPEDSSIYLCSVRGVGRGNTIYFGEGSWLTVV.

The sample holds many counts of this clonotype. The CDR3 nucleotides are TGTGCCAGTAGTGCCGGGGCCAACTCCTACGAGCAGTACTTC. It is translated as CASSAGANSYEQYF. V gene TRBV19 combines with J gene TRBJ2-7; D is possibly TRBD1 or TRBD2 (5 bases each). The germline V gene has CDR1 LNHDA and CDR2 SQIVND (reference sequence). The length of the CDR3 is 14 residues. The V gene lost 5 bases and the J gene lost 0 bases, with 11 bases spanning the gap.

This clonotype has ten or more counts. V gene TRBV5-5 combines with J gene TRBJ1-1; D unresolved. Germline V gene data show CDR1 as SGHKS and CDR2 as YYEKEE (reference sequence). Trimming stripped 0 bases from V and 2 bases from J, with 8 bases between. CDR3 length equals 14 residues. CDR3 in DNA: TGTGCCAGCAGCTTGGGGGTAGCCAACACTGAAGCTTTCTTT. It codes for CASSLGVANTEAFF.

This clonotype was recorded at least ten times. The chain is built from TRBV24-1 and TRBJ2-1; D is unclear. Germline V gives CDR1 KGHDR, CDR2 SFDVKD. This CDR3 is built from 15 residues. Between the trimmed V and J ends, which lost 4 bases and 4 bases, there was a span of 13 bases. The CDR3 reads CATSDAKDWYNEQFF. The CDR3 coding sequence is TGTGCCACCAGTGACGCCAAAGACTGGTACAATGAGCAGTTCTTC.

This clonotype was seen many times. The CDR3 reads CASSTTVPYGYTF. As DNA, the CDR3 is TGTGCCAGCAGTACGACAGTTCCCTATGGCTACACCTTC. The rearrangement uses TRBV6-2 or TRBV6-3 and TRBJ1-2; possibly TRBD1 for D (5 bases). The CDR3 extends over 13 amino acids. CDR1 is MNHEY and CDR2 is SVGEGT in the germline V gene. V dropped 5 bases and J dropped 4 bases, with 11 bases sitting between them.

This clonotype occurred many times. This CDR3 is CSARYLGSSGRASAYEQYF. The CDR3 DNA follows: TGCAGTGCTAGATACCTCGGGTCCAGCGGGAGGGCATCTGCCTACGAGCAGTACTTC. V usage is TRBV20-1 and J usage is TRBJ2-7, with TRBD2 identical over 10 bases. The junction had 18 bases not matched to a gene; V was cut back by 2 bases and J by 2 bases. The CDR3 consists of 19 residues. The V gene's germline CDR1 is DFQATT and CDR2 SNEGSKA (reference sequence).

Regarding this clonotype: The junction departs from the called germline gene at one end, perhaps through a read error. The chain links TRBV5-1 to TRBJ2-6, with a weak D call TRBD1 (6 bases). Germline CDR1 is SGHRS and CDR2 is YFSETQ. The length of the CDR3 is 15 residues. The CDR3: CDSSQDVAGANVLTF. The CDR3 nucleotides are TGCGACAGCAGCCAGGACGTGGCAGGGGCAAACGTCCTGACTTTC.

There are many counts of this clonotype. The CDR3 is CASSGTSHTQYF. CDR3 in DNA: TGTGCCAGCAGCGGGACGAGTCACACCCAGTACTTC. The rearrangement joins TRBV6-1 to TRBJ2-5; D is tentatively TRBD1 or TRBD2 (5 bases each). Trimming shortened V by 6 bases and J by 8 bases, and 13 bases separated the two germline ends. The CDR3 runs to 12 residues. The germline gives CDR1 MNHNS, CDR2 SASEGT.

This clonotype was observed at least ten times. The V and J genes are TRBV7-2 and TRBJ1-3; the D is unclear. Germline CDR1 reads SGHTA; CDR2 reads FQGNSA. This CDR3 region has 13 residues. With 8 bases removed from V and 4 bases from J, the gap between germline ends came to 12 bases. The CDR3 DNA reads TGTGCCAGCTCAAGGGAGGTGGGAAACACCATATATTTT. This sequence encodes CASSREVGNTIYF.

By proportion, this clonotype is medium-sized. J is TRBJ2-1 and V is TRBV3-1, with 9 bases that match TRBD2. Germline CDR1 and CDR2: LGHDT and YNNKEL (reference sequence). With 0 bases clipped from V and 4 bases from J, the junction kept 4 bases outside the gene matches. The CDR3 contains 16 residues. The CDR3 DNA reads as TGTGCCAGCAGCCAAGACCTAGCGGGGTTTTACAATGAGCAGTTCTTC. This codes for CASSQDLAGFYNEQFF.

In its sample, this clonotype was seen many times. The chain joins TRBV20-1 to TRBJ2-5; D ambiguous. Deletions cut 4 bases from V and 2 bases from J, with 20 bases between. This CDR3 is built from 16 residues. Germline values: CDR1 DFQATT, CDR2 SNEGSKA (reference sequence). The CDR3: CSAKDRGDSRQETQYF. CDR3 in DNA: TGCAGTGCTAAAGATAGAGGCGATTCCCGACAAGAGACCCAGTACTTC.

The sample holds many counts of this clonotype. The rearrangement joins TRBV4-1 to TRBJ2-1, with 8 nucleotides matching TRBD2. The V gene's germline CDR1 is MGHRA and CDR2 YSYEKL. The CDR3 covers 14 residues. The V gene end was trimmed by 5 bases and the J gene end by 7 bases; junction bases not matched to a gene: 7. This CDR3 is CASSAPGGPNEQFF. In nucleotides, the CDR3 is TGCGCCAGCAGCGCTCCGGGAGGGCCAAATGAGCAGTTCTTC.